The subject of this entry is one T cell receptor (beta chain). Its specificity is not known. This record belongs to a study of T cells in localized non-small cell lung cancer. Generated by immunoSEQ multiplex PCR, the TCRdb table keeps only in-frame clones and is missing some. The sample yields tens of thousands of clones, 80% to 95% seen once. Findings and caveats of the study: Tumor trailed uninvolved adjacent lung in T cell clonality, which peaked there.

V gave up 7 bases and J gave up 4 bases, with 14 bases separating them. The CDR3 loop spans 14 amino acids. The germline V gene has CDR1 SGHRS and CDR2 YFSETQ. The sequence derives from a man aged 40 to 75 with stage I lung adenocarcinoma. The V and J genes are TRBV5-1 and TRBJ2-2, with D unclear. Specimen: peripheral blood, collected before any cancer treatment. The CDR3 DNA reads TGCGCCAGCCATGATGCTTCAGGCACCGGGGAGCTGTTTTTT. It specifies CASHDASGTGELFF.